In this sample, the clone carrying this TCR beta chain turned up once. This sample is part of a study of T cell responses to AZD1222 COVID-19 vaccine. Generated by immunoSEQ multiplex PCR, the TCRdb table keeps only in-frame clones and is missing some. Altogether some 98,000 clones are present, around nine tenths being singletons, with the ten largest covering 16%. The CDR3 length is 17 residues. From germline, CDR1 is MDHEN and CDR2 SYDVKM. Trimming removed 4 bases from V and 0 bases from J, with 16 bases in between. The sample consisted of peripheral blood, taken 28 days after the second AZD1222 dose. This receptor was identified in an adult who received the AZD1222 COVID-19 vaccine. This rearrangement joins TRBV28 to TRBJ2-1, with D possibly TRBD2 on 6 matching bases. The CDR3 bases are TGTGCCAGCAGTTCCAGCTCGGGGGTCAGCTCCTACAATGAGCAGTTCTTC. Translation gives CASSSSSGVSSYNEQFF.